This T cell receptor (beta chain) was profiled in a study of spatial heterogeneity in lung cancer (dated by TCRdb to the late 2010s). For the wider study: More beta-chain than alpha-chain transcripts were consistently detected, likely reflecting higher beta-chain transcript abundance. In non-small cell lung cancer, the study made a quantitative comparison of TCR alpha and beta repertoires among multiple tumor regions, matched nontumor lung and blood. TCR transcript counts in tumor regions correlated strongly with a T cell transcriptional module score from matched bulk RNA-seq. Both alpha and beta chains were TCR-sequenced in samples taken at surgery, namely 220 tumor regions, approximately 66 matched nontumor lung samples and around 53 PBMC samples. In the raw uncorrected reads, each unique combination of TCR and UMI appeared more than ten times on average. TCR repertoire features were related to nonsynonymous mutation counts determined by whole-exome sequencing of tumor tissue.

The library was generated by 5' RACE. TCRdb lists the instrument as NextSeq 500. To allow correction of PCR and sequencing errors, the TCR library protocol tagged every TCR cDNA molecule with a unique molecular identifier. The original pipeline was this. Decombinator tools were used for TCR identification, UMI-based error correction and CDR3 extraction. Expanded TCRs were defined as those above a frequency of 2 per 1,000, corresponding to the top 1% of the tumor frequency distribution. Expanded tumor TCRs statistically deemed absent (corrected P<0.05) from at least one tumor region were classed as regional, and all other expanded tumor TCRs were classed as ubiquitous. Renyi diversity was calculated using the R vegan package after each repertoire was subsampled 100 times to 5,000 TCRs. CDR3 similarity networks were built from amino acid triplet string-kernel similarity, with CDR3s being connected when pairwise similarity was above 0.82. The public reads were run again by TCRdb, first through fastp at Q25 and then through MiXCR, and only productive beta chains were kept. Rows with one shared CDR3 protein collapse into an entry with the most common genes and DNA. Here the V and J calls rest on TCRdb's processing, not on the authors' analysis. In this sample the table shows 2,000 to 2,500 distinct CDR3 sequences, around a fifth of which occur a single time. The ten top clones hold roughly 9.5% of the sample.

Read against the paper, the sample's time point label means: sample taken at primary tumor resection. Donors were 72 patients with early-stage, untreated non-small cell lung cancer from the lung TRACERx cohort. For TCR sequencing, whole RNA was extracted from tumor and nontumor lung tissue, or from cryopreserved PBMC samples, and no cell sorting was done. Only patients with enough RNA available from two or more tumor regions were chosen for TCR sequencing. Tumor and adjacent nontumor lung specimens were reviewed by a lung pathologist before selection. Overall results and qualifications from the work: The number of expanded intratumoral alpha and beta TCRs correlated with the tumor nonsynonymous mutation count. TCR-seq coverage of tumor T cells was estimated to be only roughly 7.3% for alpha chains and 13% for beta chains. Confirming at a functional level the hypothesis that regional TCRs recognize regional mutations was considered to require additional single-cell paired TCR alpha and beta sequencing. The count of ubiquitous expanded TCRs correlated with the count of ubiquitous nonsynonymous mutations, and the count of regional expanded TCRs correlated with the count of regional nonsynonymous mutations.

This clonotype is considered medium-sized (0.01 to 0.1%). The antigen this receptor binds is unknown. It has no much larger one-base neighbor in the sample; base qualities were not kept. As encoded in the germline V gene, CDR1 is SQVTM while CDR2 is ANQGSEA. The V and J ends are trimmed by 0 bases and 11 bases, leaving 16 bases between them. The CDR3 starts with the cysteine, ends with the phenylalanine, and has 14 residues. Here the CDR3 DNA is all that survives: 42 bases in frame from base 1. The chain couples TRBV29-1 to TRBJ2-2; a tentative D match to TRBD2 spans 5 bases. The sequence came from a male donor with early-stage non-small cell lung cancer. The source was lung tumor tissue, collected at surgery. Read as DNA, the sequence is TGCAGCGTTGAAGATCTTAGCGACGGAAGAGAGCTGTTTTTT. Its product reads: CSVEDLSDGRELFF.